These 26 T cell receptor beta chains were all obtained from the same sample, sequenced in a study of CD8+ T cells in alopecia areata. The authors extracted RNA and reverse transcribed it into cDNA as the sequencing template. Clones were sequenced by immunoSEQ multiplex PCR, and TCRdb holds only the in-frame ones, with some missing. The table shows some 170,000 clones, with about 55% occurring only once. As for treatment: oral pan-JAK inhibitor, 5-10 mg twice daily. The source was CD8+ T cells sorted from blood, collected at week 24, from a patient treated with tofacitinib. All receptors derive from a human donor with alopecia areata.

The chain is built from TRBV19 and TRBJ2-1; 8 bases are shared with TRBD2. Germline CDR1 is LNHDA and CDR2 is SQIVND (reference sequence). The CDR3 has 14 amino acids. After removal of 5 bases from V and 6 bases from J, the junction contained 6 bases not matched to a gene. This chain's CDR3 is CASSRTSGFNEQFF. CDR3 sequence (DNA): TGTGCCAGTAGTCGTACTAGCGGATTCAATGAGCAGTTCTTC.

This sequence joins TRBV9 and TRBJ2-1; D not resolved. Trimming removed 0 bases from V and 5 bases from J, with 6 bases in between. Looked up from germline, CDR1 is SGDLS and CDR2 is YYNGEE. CDR3 size: 13 residues. The chain's CDR3 is CASSVGSDNEQFF. The CDR3 region has the DNA TGTGCCAGCAGCGTAGGCAGTGACAATGAGCAGTTCTTC.

V gene TRBV27 combines with J gene TRBJ2-3, with 9 nucleotides matching TRBD1. CDR1 and CDR2 (germline): MNHEY, SMNVEV (reference sequence). This CDR3 is 12 amino acids long. J lost 15 bases, V lost 3 bases, and 7 bases had no gene match. The CDR3 loop is CASSLPGTGSYF. As DNA, the CDR3 is TGTGCCAGCAGTTTGCCCGGGACAGGGTCATATTTT.

To note about this clone: The sample contains more than one DNA sequence encoding this CDR3. This chain connects TRBV30 to TRBJ2-7; tentative D call: TRBD1 (5 bases). The CDR3 runs 12 residues. Germline CDR1 is GTSNPN and CDR2 is SVGIG (reference sequence). Trimming stripped 0 bases from V and 2 bases from J, with 5 bases between. The CDR3 loop reads CAWSVGPYEQYF. CDR3 nucleotide sequence: TGTGCCTGGAGTGTGGGGCCCTACGAGCAGTACTTC.

Concerning this clone itself: Other nucleotide sequences in the sample specify the same CDR3. This chain uses TRBV30 with TRBJ1-1; D gene uncertain. Germline V gene data show CDR1 as GTSNPN and CDR2 as SVGIG (reference sequence). V was trimmed by 0 bases and J by 1 base, leaving 9 bases between them. The CDR3 is 14 residues long. The CDR3 loop reads CAWSVLGRNTEAFF. CDR3 nucleotide sequence: TGTGCCTGGAGTGTACTAGGGAGGAACACTGAAGCTTTCTTT.

This clone came up a few times. This rearrangement joins TRBV11-2 to TRBJ2-2, with 12 bases aligning to TRBD1. There are 16 residues in the CDR3. Germline-derived CDR1 and CDR2 are SGHAT and FQNNGV. The ends lost 4 bases at V and 7 bases at J; junction bases unmatched: 7. CDR3 in DNA: TGTGCCAGCAGCTCTGGGACAGGGGGCGCGGACGGGGAGCTGTTTTTT. This sequence encodes CASSSGTGGADGELFF.

The chain uses TRBV7-9 and TRBJ1-2, with a weak D call TRBD1 (6 bases). The CDR3 is 13 residues long. V shed 6 bases and J shed 4 bases, with 12 bases lying between them. Per the germline V gene, CDR1 is SEHNR and CDR2 is FQNEAQ (reference sequence). The CDR3 bases are TGTGCCAGCAGTTGGGACACCTCCTATGGCTACACCTTC. The encoded protein is CASSWDTSYGYTF.

In this sample, this clone turned up a few times. The V gene is TRBV29-1, the J gene TRBJ2-3; D is undetermined. Germline loops: CDR1 SQVTM, CDR2 ANQGSEA. This CDR3 is built from 10 residues. CDR3 nucleotides: TGCAGTTGGTTATCAGATACGCAGTATTTT. Protein product: CSWLSDTQYF.

This chain joins TRBV7-2 and TRBJ1-2; the D is unclear. V was clipped by 5 bases and J by 6 bases, with 13 bases between them. CDR1 is SGHTA and CDR2 is FQGNSA in the germline V gene. The CDR3 loop spans 13 amino acids. CDR3 loop: CASSLLTRNGYTF. The CDR3 DNA is TGTGCCAGCAGCCTCCTGACGAGAAATGGCTACACCTTC.

DNA of the CDR3: TGTGCCTGGAGGCGACAGGGGGACAATGAGCAGTTCTTC. This gives the protein CAWRRQGDNEQFF. The chain links TRBV30 to TRBJ2-1, with TRBD1 identical over 9 bases. From germline, CDR1 is GTSNPN and CDR2 SVGIG (reference sequence). The V segment lost 3 bases and the J segment 5 bases; nucleotides outside the gene matches: 2. CDR3 length: 13 amino acids.

The V and J genes are TRBV30 and TRBJ2-3; possibly TRBD2 for D (7 bases). With 3 bases removed from V and 2 bases from J, the gap between germline ends came to 9 bases. The V gene's germline CDR1 is GTSNPN and CDR2 SVGIG (reference sequence). This CDR3 region has 13 residues. This CDR3 reads CAWSGGPTDTQYF. The CDR3 region has the DNA TGTGCCTGGAGCGGGGGGCCCACAGATACGCAGTATTTT.

For the CDR3, the DNA is TGTGCCAGTAGTATAAGTGACAGAGCTAGCTCCTACGAGCAGTACTTC. Its protein product is CASSISDRASSYEQYF. The chain has TRBV19 and TRBJ2-7; maybe TRBD1 (5 bases). Deletions cut 2 bases from V and 0 bases from J, with 14 bases between. There are 16 residues in the CDR3. Germline V gene data show CDR1 as LNHDA and CDR2 as SQIVND (reference sequence).

For this clone: This may arise from a read error, as a much more abundant clone is one base away. V usage is TRBV6-6 and J usage is TRBJ2-7; D gene unclear. Germline V gene sequence: CDR1 MNHNY, CDR2 SVGAGI (reference sequence). V shed 2 bases and J shed 0 bases, with 2 bases lying between them. The CDR3 totals 12 residues. The CDR3 loop is CASSYSSYEQYF. As DNA, the CDR3 is TGTGCCAGCAGTTACAGCTCCTACGAGCAGTACTTC.

The DNA for the CDR3 is TGCAGCGTCCAAGGGGGGTCTCTGAACTATGGCTACACCTTC. It codes for CSVQGGSLNYGYTF. The chain links TRBV29-1 to TRBJ1-2, with D possibly TRBD1 on 6 matching bases. CDR3 length: 14 amino acids. Trimming took 6 bases from V and 2 from J, leaving 16 bases between them. Per germline, CDR1 SQVTM and CDR2 ANQGSEA.

The chain joins TRBV7-9 to TRBJ1-4; D is unclear. The CDR3 runs 11 residues. V was shortened by 10 bases and J by 11 bases, with 14 bases between the two germline ends. Germline V gives CDR1 SEHNR, CDR2 FQNEAQ (reference sequence). The CDR3 is CATDIEGKLFF. Here the CDR3 DNA reads TGTGCCACCGATATTGAAGGGAAACTGTTTTTT.

J is TRBJ1-1 and V is TRBV4-3, with D perhaps TRBD1 (6 bases). From germline, CDR1 is LGHNA and CDR2 YSLEER. Trimming cost V 0 bases and J 4 bases, with 15 bases left between them. The CDR3 is 16 amino acids. In DNA form, the CDR3 reads TGCGCCAGCAGCCAAGATTCGGCCAGGGGATTCACTGAAGCTTTCTTT. It yields the protein CASSQDSARGFTEAFF.

This clone has just a few counts. This rearrangement joins TRBV11-2 to TRBJ1-1; D ambiguous. The CDR3 extends over 12 amino acids. The V gene's germline CDR1 is SGHAT and CDR2 FQNNGV. Trimming stripped 7 bases from V and 3 bases from J, with 9 bases between. CDR3 in amino acids: CASTDRDTEAFF. CDR3 DNA: TGTGCCAGCACTGATAGGGACACTGAAGCTTTCTTT.

The rearrangement links TRBV29-1 to TRBJ1-1; the D gene is possibly TRBD1 (6 bases). V shed 6 bases and J shed 5 bases, with 19 bases lying between them. Germline CDR1 SQVTM, CDR2 ANQGSEA. The CDR3 is made up of 14 amino acids. The DNA for the CDR3 is TGCAGCGTGGCAGGGGTGGACCGGCGGACTGAAGCTTTCTTT. Its translation: CSVAGVDRRTEAFF.

Only a few counts were recorded for this clone. V gene TRBV11-2 combines with J gene TRBJ2-7; a weak D match, TRBD2 (6 bases). V lost 4 bases and J lost 3, with 10 bases in between. CDR1 and CDR2 from the germline V gene are SGHAT and FQNNGV. The CDR3 runs 13 residues. The CDR3 nucleotides are TGTGCCAGCAGCTCGGGGGTTATCTACGAGCAGTACTTC. This translates into CASSSGVIYEQYF.

The rearrangement uses TRBV5-6 and TRBJ1-1; 7 positions match TRBD1. V shed 4 bases, J shed 0 bases, and the junction held 6 bases outside the gene matches. The CDR3 runs 15 residues. CDR1 and CDR2 (germline): SGHDT, YYEEEE. CDR3 coding DNA: TGTGCCAGCAGCGGCCTGGACAGGTTGAACACTGAAGCTTTCTTT. Translation: CASSGLDRLNTEAFF.

For the CDR3, the DNA is TGTGCCAGTCTTTCCTCGGACAGTACAGATACGCAGTATTTT. It yields the protein CASLSSDSTDTQYF. The V call is TRBV13, the J call TRBJ2-3, with a tentative D call TRBD1 (6 bases). The length of the CDR3 is 14 residues. The ends were cut back, 9 bases at V and 3 bases at J, with 16 bases in the middle. CDR1 and CDR2 (germline): PRHDT, FYEKMQ (reference sequence).

V is TRBV30 and J is TRBJ1-2; D is unresolved. V was shortened by 7 bases and J by 1 base, with 16 bases between the two germline ends. The CDR3 totals 14 residues. In germline, CDR1 is GTSNPN, CDR2 SVGIG (reference sequence). The CDR3: CASRGGPDNYGYTF. CDR3 DNA sequence: TGTGCCTCCCGGGGAGGGCCAGATAACTATGGCTACACCTTC.

This clone came up a few times. The chain carries TRBV29-1 and TRBJ2-7, with D possibly TRBD1 on 6 matching bases. The CDR3 totals 15 residues. Germline lookup yields CDR1 SQVTM and CDR2 ANQGSEA. The V end lost 3 bases, the J end lost 6 bases, and 21 bases lay between the germline ends. CDR3 nucleotide sequence: TGCAGCGTTGACGGGACAACAGTCCCCCATGGCGAGCAGTACTTC. Its protein is CSVDGTTVPHGEQYF.

CDR3 region: CSVETRDRGTEAFF. DNA for the CDR3: TGCAGCGTTGAAACCCGGGACAGGGGCACTGAAGCTTTCTTT. The chain links TRBV29-1 to TRBJ1-1; 10 bases agree with TRBD1. The CDR3 runs to 14 residues. Germline trimming cut 2 bases from V and 4 bases from J; bases unmatched to any gene: 4. CDR1 is SQVTM and CDR2 is ANQGSEA in the germline V gene.

This sequence joins TRBV13 and TRBJ2-3, with 11 bases identical to TRBD1. J lost 5 bases, V lost 5 bases, and 9 bases had no gene match. Germline V gene lookup returns CDR1 PRHDT and CDR2 FYEKMQ (reference sequence). CDR3 length equals 16 residues. The CDR3 DNA reads TGTGCCAGCAGCGCTGCCGGGACAGGGGGAATAGATACGCAGTATTTT. It yields the protein CASSAAGTGGIDTQYF.

The gene calls are TRBV5-1 and TRBJ1-5; D ambiguous. Per germline, CDR1 SGHRS and CDR2 YFSETQ. Trimming stripped 4 bases from V and 0 bases from J, with 11 bases between. This CDR3 region has 15 residues. The CDR3 DNA sequence: TGCGCCAGCAGCCCCGGAGAATATAGCAATCAGCCCCAGCATTTT. Residues: CASSPGEYSNQPQHF.